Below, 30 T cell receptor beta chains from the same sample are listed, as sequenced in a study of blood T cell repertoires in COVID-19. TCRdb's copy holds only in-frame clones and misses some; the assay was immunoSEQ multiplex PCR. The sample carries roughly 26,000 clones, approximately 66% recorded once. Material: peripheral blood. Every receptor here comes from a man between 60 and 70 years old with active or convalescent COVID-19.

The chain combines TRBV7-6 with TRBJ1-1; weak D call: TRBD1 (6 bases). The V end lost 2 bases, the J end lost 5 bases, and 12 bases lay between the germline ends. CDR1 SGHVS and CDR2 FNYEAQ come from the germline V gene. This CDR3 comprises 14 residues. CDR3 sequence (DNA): TGTGCCAGCAGCTTACGGGGGGCTGGTACTGAAGCTTTCTTT. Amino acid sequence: CASSLRGAGTEAFF.

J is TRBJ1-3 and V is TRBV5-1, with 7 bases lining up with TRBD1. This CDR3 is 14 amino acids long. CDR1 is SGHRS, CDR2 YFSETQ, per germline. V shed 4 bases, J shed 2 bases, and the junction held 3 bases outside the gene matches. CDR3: CASSRDRAGNTIYF. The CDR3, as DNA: TGCGCCAGCAGCCGCGACAGGGCTGGAAACACCATATATTTT.

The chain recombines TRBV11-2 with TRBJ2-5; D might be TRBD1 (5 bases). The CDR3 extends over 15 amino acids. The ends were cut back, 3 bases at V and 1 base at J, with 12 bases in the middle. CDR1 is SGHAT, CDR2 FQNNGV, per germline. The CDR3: CASSLGRAGQETQYF. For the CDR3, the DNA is TGTGCCAGCAGCTTGGGCAGGGCTGGCCAAGAGACCCAGTACTTC.

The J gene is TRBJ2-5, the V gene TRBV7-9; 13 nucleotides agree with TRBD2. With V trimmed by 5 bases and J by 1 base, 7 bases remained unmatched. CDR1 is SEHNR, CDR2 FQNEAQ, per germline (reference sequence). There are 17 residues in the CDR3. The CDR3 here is CASSRTSGSGSQETQYF. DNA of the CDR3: TGTGCCAGCAGCCGGACTAGCGGGAGCGGTTCCCAAGAGACCCAGTACTTC.

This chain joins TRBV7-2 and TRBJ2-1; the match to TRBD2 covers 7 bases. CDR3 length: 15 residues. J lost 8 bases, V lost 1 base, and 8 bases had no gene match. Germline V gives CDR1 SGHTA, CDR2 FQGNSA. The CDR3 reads CASSLEGASGDEQFF. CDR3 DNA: TGTGCCAGCAGCTTAGAAGGGGCTAGCGGCGATGAGCAGTTCTTC. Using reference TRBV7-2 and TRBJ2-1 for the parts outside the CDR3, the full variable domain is GAGVSQSPSNKVTEKGKDVELRCDPISGHTALYWYRQSLGQGLEFLIYFQGNSAPDKSGLPSDRFSAERTGGSVSTLTIQRTQQEDSAVYLCASSLEGASGDEQFFGPGTRLTVL.

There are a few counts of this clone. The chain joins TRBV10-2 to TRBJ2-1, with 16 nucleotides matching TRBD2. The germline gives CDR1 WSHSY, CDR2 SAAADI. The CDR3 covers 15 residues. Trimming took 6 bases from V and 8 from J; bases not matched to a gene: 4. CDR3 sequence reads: CASRLGTSGRDEQFF. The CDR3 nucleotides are TGCGCCAGCAGACTCGGGACTAGCGGGAGGGATGAGCAGTTCTTC.

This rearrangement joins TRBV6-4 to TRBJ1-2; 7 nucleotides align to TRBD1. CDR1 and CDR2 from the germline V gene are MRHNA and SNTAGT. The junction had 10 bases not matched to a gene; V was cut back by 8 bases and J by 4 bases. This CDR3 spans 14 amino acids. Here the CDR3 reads CASRQVAGGYGYTF. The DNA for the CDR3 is TGTGCCAGCCGTCAAGTCGCAGGGGGCTATGGCTACACCTTC.

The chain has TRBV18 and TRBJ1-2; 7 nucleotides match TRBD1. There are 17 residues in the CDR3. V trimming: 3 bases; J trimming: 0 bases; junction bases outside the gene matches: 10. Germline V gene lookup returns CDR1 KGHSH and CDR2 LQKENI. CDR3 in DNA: TGTGCCAGCTCACCCCCGGGACAGCTAATAGCTAACTATGGCTACACCTTC. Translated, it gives CASSPPGQLIANYGYTF.

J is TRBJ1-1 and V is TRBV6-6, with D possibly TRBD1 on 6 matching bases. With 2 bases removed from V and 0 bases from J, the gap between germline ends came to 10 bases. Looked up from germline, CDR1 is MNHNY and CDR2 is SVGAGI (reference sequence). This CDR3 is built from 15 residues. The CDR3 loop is CASSYQGRVNTEAFF. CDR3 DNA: TGTGCCAGCAGTTACCAGGGGCGGGTGAACACTGAAGCTTTCTTT.

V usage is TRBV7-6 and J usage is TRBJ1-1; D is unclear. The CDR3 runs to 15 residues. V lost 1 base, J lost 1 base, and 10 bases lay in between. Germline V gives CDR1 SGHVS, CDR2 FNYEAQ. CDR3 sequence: CASSLDHSKNTEAFF. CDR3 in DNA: TGTGCCAGCAGCTTAGACCACAGCAAGAACACTGAAGCTTTCTTT. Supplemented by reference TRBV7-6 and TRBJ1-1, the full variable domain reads GAGVSQSPRYKVTKRGQDVALRCDPISGHVSLYWYRQALGQGPEFLTYFNYEAQQDKSGLPNDRFSAERPEGSISTLTIQRTEQRDSAMYRCASSLDHSKNTEAFFGQGTRLTVV.

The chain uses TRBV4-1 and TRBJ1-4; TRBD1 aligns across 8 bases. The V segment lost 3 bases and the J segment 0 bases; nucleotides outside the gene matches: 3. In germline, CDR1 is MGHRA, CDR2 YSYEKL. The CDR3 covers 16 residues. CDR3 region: CASSQGDRPTNEKLFF. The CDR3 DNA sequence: TGCGCCAGCAGCCAGGGGGACAGGCCAACTAATGAAAAACTGTTTTTT.

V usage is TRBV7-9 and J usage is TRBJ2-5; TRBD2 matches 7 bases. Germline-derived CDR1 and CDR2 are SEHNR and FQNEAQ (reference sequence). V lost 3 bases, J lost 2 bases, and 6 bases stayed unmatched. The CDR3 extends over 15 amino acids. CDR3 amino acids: CASSFSWGGQETQYF. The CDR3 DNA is TGTGCCAGCAGCTTTTCCTGGGGAGGGCAAGAGACCCAGTACTTC.

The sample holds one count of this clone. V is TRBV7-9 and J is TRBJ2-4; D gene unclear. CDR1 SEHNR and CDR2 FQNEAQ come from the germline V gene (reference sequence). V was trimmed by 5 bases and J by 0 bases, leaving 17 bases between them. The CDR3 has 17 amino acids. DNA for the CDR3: TGTGCCAGCAGCCCAGGAACGGCCCAGGTAGCCAAAAACATTCAGTACTTC. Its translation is CASSPGTAQVAKNIQYF.

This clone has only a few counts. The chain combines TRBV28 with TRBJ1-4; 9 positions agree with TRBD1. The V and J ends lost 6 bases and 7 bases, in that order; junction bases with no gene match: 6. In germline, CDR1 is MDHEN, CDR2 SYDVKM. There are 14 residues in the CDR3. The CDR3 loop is CASRVQGAFEKLFF. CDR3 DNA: TGTGCCAGCAGGGTACAGGGGGCATTTGAAAAACTGTTTTTT.

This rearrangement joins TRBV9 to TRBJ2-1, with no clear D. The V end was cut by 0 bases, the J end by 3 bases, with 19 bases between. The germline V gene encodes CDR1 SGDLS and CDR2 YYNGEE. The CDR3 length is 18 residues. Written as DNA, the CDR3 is TGTGCCAGCAGCGTAGTACCCTCCACCCAGTTCCTCTACAATGAGCAGTTCTTC. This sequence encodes CASSVVPSTQFLYNEQFF.

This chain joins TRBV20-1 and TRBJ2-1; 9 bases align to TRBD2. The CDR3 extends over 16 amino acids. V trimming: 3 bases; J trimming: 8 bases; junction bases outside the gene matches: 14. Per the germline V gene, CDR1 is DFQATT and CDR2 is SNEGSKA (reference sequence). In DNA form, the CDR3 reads TGCAGTGCTAGTGGGGCCCGGGGCGGGAGGGCCTATGAGCAGTTCTTC. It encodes CSASGARGGRAYEQFF.

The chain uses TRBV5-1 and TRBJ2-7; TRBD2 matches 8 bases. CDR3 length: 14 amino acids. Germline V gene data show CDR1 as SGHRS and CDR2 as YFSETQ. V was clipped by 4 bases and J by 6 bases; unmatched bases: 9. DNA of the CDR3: TGCGCCAGCAGCGTGGCGGGGGGCACCCCCGAGCAGTACTTC. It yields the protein CASSVAGGTPEQYF.

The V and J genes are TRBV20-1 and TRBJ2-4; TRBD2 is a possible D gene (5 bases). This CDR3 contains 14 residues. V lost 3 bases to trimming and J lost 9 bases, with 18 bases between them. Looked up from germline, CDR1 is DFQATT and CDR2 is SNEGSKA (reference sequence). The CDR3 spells CSASSSGGRSIQYF. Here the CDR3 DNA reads TGCAGTGCTAGTTCGAGCGGCGGTCGCTCCATTCAGTACTTC.

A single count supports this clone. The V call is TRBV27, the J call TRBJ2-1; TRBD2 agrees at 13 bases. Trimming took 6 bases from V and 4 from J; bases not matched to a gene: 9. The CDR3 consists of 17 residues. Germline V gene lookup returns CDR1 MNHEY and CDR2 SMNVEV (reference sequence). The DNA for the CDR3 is TGTGCCAGCAGATGGACTAGCGGGAGATACCCTTACAATGAGCAGTTCTTC. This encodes CASRWTSGRYPYNEQFF.

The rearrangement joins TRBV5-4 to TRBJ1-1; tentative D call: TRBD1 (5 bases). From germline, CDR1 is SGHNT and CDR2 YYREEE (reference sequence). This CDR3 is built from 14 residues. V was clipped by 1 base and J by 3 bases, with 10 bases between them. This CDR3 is CASSLQGPYTEAFF. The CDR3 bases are TGTGCCAGCAGCTTGCAGGGCCCTTACACTGAAGCTTTCTTT.

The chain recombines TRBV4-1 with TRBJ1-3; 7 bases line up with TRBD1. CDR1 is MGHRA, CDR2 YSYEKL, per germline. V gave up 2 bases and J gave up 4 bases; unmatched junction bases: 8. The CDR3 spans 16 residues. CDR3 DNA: TGCGCCAGCAGCCAACCGGACTTCAGGGGGGGAAACACCATATATTTT. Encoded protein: CASSQPDFRGGNTIYF.

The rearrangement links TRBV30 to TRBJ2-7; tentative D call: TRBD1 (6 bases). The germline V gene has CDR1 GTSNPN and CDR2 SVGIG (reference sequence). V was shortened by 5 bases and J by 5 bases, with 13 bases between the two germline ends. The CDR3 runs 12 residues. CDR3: CAWPRRGNEQYF. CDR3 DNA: TGTGCCTGGCCCCGAAGGGGGAACGAGCAGTACTTC.

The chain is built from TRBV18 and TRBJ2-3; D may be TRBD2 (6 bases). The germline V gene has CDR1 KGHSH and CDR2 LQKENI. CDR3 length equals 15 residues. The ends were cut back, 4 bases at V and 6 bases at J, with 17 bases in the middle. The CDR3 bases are TGTGCCAGCTCACTAAAGCACTCCAGCGGGGATACGCAGTATTTT. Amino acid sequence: CASSLKHSSGDTQYF.

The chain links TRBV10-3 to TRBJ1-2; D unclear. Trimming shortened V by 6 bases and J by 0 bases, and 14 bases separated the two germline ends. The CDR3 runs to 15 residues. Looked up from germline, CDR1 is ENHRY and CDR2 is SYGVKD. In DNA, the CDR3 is TGTGCCATCAGGACTAAACTGGCGGCTAACTATGGCTACACCTTC. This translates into CAIRTKLAANYGYTF.

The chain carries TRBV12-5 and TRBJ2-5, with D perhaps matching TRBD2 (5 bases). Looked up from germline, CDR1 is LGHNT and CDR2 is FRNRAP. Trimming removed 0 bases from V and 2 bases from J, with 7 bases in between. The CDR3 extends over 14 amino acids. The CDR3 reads CASGLVAVQETQYF. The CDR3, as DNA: TGTGCTAGTGGTTTGGTAGCGGTGCAAGAGACCCAGTACTTC.

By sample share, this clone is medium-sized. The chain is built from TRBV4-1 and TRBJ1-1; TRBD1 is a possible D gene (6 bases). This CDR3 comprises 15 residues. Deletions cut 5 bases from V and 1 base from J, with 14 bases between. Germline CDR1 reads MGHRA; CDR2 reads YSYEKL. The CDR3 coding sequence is TGCGCCAGCAGCTCCGGCATACAGGGGAACACTGAAGCTTTCTTT. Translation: CASSSGIQGNTEAFF.

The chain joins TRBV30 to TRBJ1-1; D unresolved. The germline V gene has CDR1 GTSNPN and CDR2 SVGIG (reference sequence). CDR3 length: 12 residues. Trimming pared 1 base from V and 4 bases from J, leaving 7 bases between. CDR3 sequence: CAWSERVTEAFF. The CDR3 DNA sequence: TGTGCCTGGAGTGAGAGGGTCACTGAAGCTTTCTTT.

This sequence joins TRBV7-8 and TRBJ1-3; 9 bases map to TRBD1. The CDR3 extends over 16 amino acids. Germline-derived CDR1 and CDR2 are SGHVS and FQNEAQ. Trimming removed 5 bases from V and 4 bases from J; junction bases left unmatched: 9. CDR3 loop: CASSIQGAAAGNTIYF. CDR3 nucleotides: TGTGCCAGCAGCATACAGGGGGCAGCAGCGGGAAACACCATATATTTT. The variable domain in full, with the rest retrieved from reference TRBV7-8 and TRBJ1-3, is GAGVSQSPRYKVAKRGQDVALRCDPISGHVSLFWYQQALGQGPEFLTYFQNEAQLDKSGLPSDRFFAERPEGSVSTLKIQRTQQEDSAVYLCASSIQGAAAGNTIYFGEGSWLTVV.

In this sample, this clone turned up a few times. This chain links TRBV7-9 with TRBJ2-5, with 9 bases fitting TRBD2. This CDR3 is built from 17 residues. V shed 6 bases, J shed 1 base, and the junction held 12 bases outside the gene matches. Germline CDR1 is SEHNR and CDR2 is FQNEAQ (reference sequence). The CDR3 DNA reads TGTGCCAGCAGACACCGGTTAGCGGGGGCACTCCAAGAGACCCAGTACTTC. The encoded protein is CASRHRLAGALQETQYF.

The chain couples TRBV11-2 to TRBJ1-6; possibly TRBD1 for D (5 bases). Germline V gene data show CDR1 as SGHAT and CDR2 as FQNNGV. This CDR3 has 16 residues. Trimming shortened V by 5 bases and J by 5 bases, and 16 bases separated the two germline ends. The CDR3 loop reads CASSIETVRNNSPLHF. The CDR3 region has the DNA TGTGCCAGCAGCATCGAGACAGTACGAAATAATTCACCCCTCCACTTT.